The 21 T cell receptor beta chains below were found in one sample sequenced in a study of Graves' ophthalmopathy and Graves' hyperthyroidism. The study amplified TCR beta CDR3 regions using RNA transcripts. First-round RT-PCR used HTBI primers; second-round multiplex PCR followed. TCRdb re-called the multiplex PCR reads with MiXCR, one entry per CDR3 protein. The table lists almost 400,000 distinct CDR3 sequences, around 19% of them singletons, with roughly 1.4% in the top ten. Sequencing used peripheral blood. These receptors all stem from a woman under 30 with Graves' ophthalmopathy.

This clonotype appeared many times. The chain uses TRBV27 and TRBJ1-1; D perhaps matches TRBD1 (5 bases). This CDR3 comprises 18 residues. The V gene's germline CDR1 is MNHEY and CDR2 SMNVEV (reference sequence). The germline V and J ends were trimmed by 7 bases and 1 base, with 25 bases remaining between them. As DNA, the CDR3 is TGTGCCAGCAATCCCGCAGGCCTTTTTGGGGCCCGGAACACTGAAGCTTTCTTT. Amino acid sequence: CASNPAGLFGARNTEAFF.

This clonotype has at least ten counts. The CDR3 DNA sequence: TGTGCCAGCAGTGAAGCGCTTGGGTGGGGGGGGACCCAGTACTTC. Translating gives CASSEALGWGGTQYF. This chain connects TRBV2 to TRBJ2-5; TRBD2 matches 7 bases. J was trimmed by 7 bases and V by 0 bases; bases with no gene match: 8. The CDR3 sequence is 15 residues long. Germline CDR1 reads SNHLY; CDR2 reads FYNNEI.

This clonotype was counted many times. The J gene is TRBJ2-7, the V gene TRBV2; tentative D call: TRBD2 (5 bases). V gave up 0 bases and J gave up 9 bases, with 12 bases separating them. The V gene's germline CDR1 is SNHLY and CDR2 FYNNEI. CDR3 size: 13 residues. Here the CDR3 reads CASSEADSSGQYF. DNA of the CDR3: TGTGCCAGCAGTGAAGCGGACTCATCCGGGCAGTACTTC.

This clonotype was recorded at least ten times. V usage is TRBV24-1 and J usage is TRBJ2-3, with a possible D match to TRBD1 (5 bases). The germline V and J ends were trimmed by 1 base and 1 base, with 11 bases remaining between them. The CDR3 extends over 16 amino acids. Germline-derived CDR1 and CDR2 are KGHDR and SFDVKD. The CDR3 is CATSDFAGLGTDTQYF. Here the CDR3 DNA reads TGTGCCACCAGTGATTTCGCAGGGCTGGGCACAGATACGCAGTATTTT.

The genes are TRBV30 and TRBJ2-2; 8 nucleotides agree with TRBD1. The CDR3 has 13 amino acids. The ends lost 8 bases at V and 4 bases at J; junction bases unmatched: 6. CDR1 and CDR2 (germline): GTSNPN, SVGIG (reference sequence). The DNA for the CDR3 is TGTGCCGCCCACAGGGGGACCACCGGGGAGCTGTTTTTT. The encoded protein is CAAHRGTTGELFF.

This clonotype was counted at least ten times. This chain links TRBV7-3 with TRBJ1-1; possible D gene TRBD1, 6 bases. The germline V gene encodes CDR1 SGHTA and CDR2 FQGTGA. This CDR3 contains 14 residues. V lost 5 bases and J 1 base, leaving 11 bases between the germline ends. CDR3 in DNA: TGTGCCAGCAGCCTGGGGGCAGCGAACACTGAAGCTTTCTTT. Amino acid sequence: CASSLGAANTEAFF.

This clonotype was detected ten times or more. This chain uses TRBV7-6 with TRBJ1-1; D unresolved. Germline V gene lookup returns CDR1 SGHVS and CDR2 FNYEAQ. Trimming left V 4 bases short and J 3 bases short, with 15 bases between. The CDR3 consists of 15 residues. CDR3 loop: CASSSVGRGHTEAFF. DNA for the CDR3: TGTGCCAGCAGCTCAGTCGGAAGAGGACACACTGAAGCTTTCTTT.

This clonotype has a count of ten or more. The chain joins TRBV6-1 to TRBJ1-1; D is uncertain. This CDR3 region has 10 residues. Germline assignment: CDR1 MNHNS and CDR2 SASEGT. The V gene lost 3 bases and the J gene lost 5 bases, with 1 base spanning the gap. CDR3 sequence: CASSETEAFF. In DNA, the CDR3 is TGTGCCAGCAGTGAGACTGAAGCTTTCTTT.

Ten or more counts support this clonotype. The V and J genes are TRBV7-2 and TRBJ2-2; 14 bases agree with TRBD2. V was pared by 2 bases and J by 5 bases, with 10 bases of the junction left unmatched. The length of the CDR3 is 19 residues. Looked up from germline, CDR1 is SGHTA and CDR2 is FQGNSA. As DNA, the CDR3 is TGTGCCAGCAGCTTATCGGGGACTAGCGGGGGCCGACGGACCGGGGAGCTGTTTTTT. Protein sequence: CASSLSGTSGGRRTGELFF.

This clonotype came up many times. The chain joins TRBV29-1 to TRBJ1-2, with 8 positions matching TRBD1. Losses at the gene ends were 6 bases for V and 6 bases for J; bases not matched to a gene: 12. CDR3 length equals 14 residues. The germline CDR1 and CDR2 sequences are SQVTM and ANQGSEA. This CDR3 reads CSVFKDRALNGYTF. As DNA, the CDR3 is TGCAGCGTCTTCAAGGACAGGGCACTGAATGGCTACACCTTC.

This clonotype was recorded many times. This chain uses TRBV5-1 with TRBJ2-7; the D is unclear. Trimming left V 0 bases short and J 3 bases short, with 10 bases between. CDR3 length equals 14 residues. Germline CDR1 reads SGHRS; CDR2 reads YFSETQ. CDR3 sequence reads: CASSLAATYYEQYF. DNA for the CDR3: TGCGCCAGCAGCTTGGCGGCGACTTACTACGAGCAGTACTTC. Supplemented by reference TRBV5-1 and TRBJ2-7, the full variable domain reads KAGVTQTPRYLIKTRGQQVTLSCSPISGHRSVSWYQQTPGQGLQFLFEYFSETQRNKGNFPGRFSGRQFSNSRSEMNVSTLELGDSALYLCASSLAATYYEQYFGPGTRLTVT.

There are many counts of this clonotype. V is TRBV27 and J is TRBJ2-5; 7 bases map to TRBD1. This CDR3 region has 15 residues. With V trimmed by 6 bases and J by 2 bases, 9 bases remained unmatched. Germline-derived CDR1 and CDR2 are MNHEY and SMNVEV (reference sequence). CDR3 in DNA: TGTGCCAGCAGGCCCCGAACAGGGGATCAAGAGACCCAGTACTTC. Translation gives CASRPRTGDQETQYF.

This clonotype was detected ten times or more. CDR3 bases: TGCAGTGCTAGAGATCAGACCGGGGTACGGGAGCAGTACTTC. Its protein product is CSARDQTGVREQYF. This chain connects TRBV20-1 to TRBJ2-7; D is perhaps TRBD2 (5 bases). CDR3 length equals 14 residues. The V and J ends lost 0 bases and 7 bases respectively, with 16 bases between them. CDR1 and CDR2 (germline): DFQATT, SNEGSKA (reference sequence).

The chain uses TRBV6-2 or TRBV6-3 and TRBJ2-7; no firm D call. Germline V gene data show CDR1 as MNHEY and CDR2 as SVGEGT. There are 12 residues in the CDR3. Trimming left V 5 bases short and J 3 bases short, with 8 bases between. This chain's CDR3 is CASSANNYEQYF. CDR3 nucleotides: TGTGCCAGCAGTGCAAACAACTACGAGCAGTACTTC.

This clonotype was seen ten or more times. V is TRBV6-1 and J is TRBJ1-5; 9 nucleotides align to TRBD1. There are 13 residues in the CDR3. V lost 2 bases and J lost 11; bases outside the gene matches: 4. The germline gives CDR1 MNHNS, CDR2 SASEGT. This CDR3 is CASSETDRGSQHF. The CDR3 DNA follows: TGTGCCAGCAGTGAAACGGACAGGGGCTCCCAGCATTTT.

This chain links TRBV30 with TRBJ2-7; 10 bases are a match to TRBD2. The germline V gene has CDR1 GTSNPN and CDR2 SVGIG (reference sequence). The CDR3 is 14 residues long. V shed 5 bases, J shed 4 bases, and the junction held 8 bases outside the gene matches. The CDR3, as DNA: TGTGCCTGGGACACCGGGACTAGCGTTTACGAGCAGTACTTC. This encodes CAWDTGTSVYEQYF.

There are many counts of this clonotype. The V call is TRBV6-8, the J call TRBJ1-5; unclear D gene. The ends were cut back, 11 bases at V and 1 base at J, with 9 bases in the middle. This CDR3 contains 12 residues. Germline V gene lookup returns CDR1 MNHGY and CDR2 SAAAGT. The CDR3 loop reads CALTGSNQPQHF. CDR3 bases: TGTGCCCTCACGGGCAGCAATCAGCCCCAGCATTTT.

This clonotype appeared many times. The J gene is TRBJ1-1, the V gene TRBV18; TRBD1 might be the D (5 bases). Germline CDR1 reads KGHSH; CDR2 reads LQKENI. The CDR3 extends over 16 amino acids. V shed 3 bases and J shed 3 bases, with 17 bases lying between them. The CDR3 DNA is TGTGCCAGCTCACCTGGACATCTAATGGGGCACACTGAAGCTTTCTTT. Translated: CASSPGHLMGHTEAFF.

J is TRBJ2-5 and V is TRBV6-5; TRBD1 aligns across 8 bases. J gave up 4 bases and V 0 bases, and 4 bases lay outside the gene matches. CDR1 is MNHEY, CDR2 SVGAGI, per germline. The CDR3 has 15 residues. The chain's CDR3 is CASSYSTGVLETQYF. CDR3 DNA: TGTGCCAGCAGTTACTCGACAGGGGTCCTAGAGACCCAGTACTTC.

At least ten counts were recorded for this clonotype. This chain joins TRBV30 and TRBJ2-7; 11 nucleotides line up with TRBD2. From germline, CDR1 is GTSNPN and CDR2 SVGIG (reference sequence). The V segment lost 2 bases and the J segment 4 bases; nucleotides outside the gene matches: 10. The CDR3 has 16 residues. The CDR3 bases are TGTGCCTGGAGTCCCCCGGTGGCTAGCGGGAGGTACGAGCAGTACTTC. Amino acid sequence: CAWSPPVASGRYEQYF.

This clonotype has at least ten counts. A junction end diverges from the germline sequence, so it may reflect a read error. This chain connects TRBV12-3 or TRBV12-4 to TRBJ1-2; 11 nucleotides line up with TRBD1. The CDR3 has 18 amino acids. The CDR3 region is CASSLDPRGQGVYYGYTF. The CDR3 DNA sequence: TGTGCCAGCAGCTTAGACCCGAGGGGACAGGGGGTATACTATGGCTACACCTTC.